This TCR beta chain originates from a study of radiotherapy plus CTLA-4 blockade in lung cancer. Study-level background: Disease control was achieved by around 32% of patients, and objective responses by over 15%.

Study-wide results and limits: Radiotherapy with ipilimumab was followed by blood expansion of tumor-derived clones. Early shifts in blood T cell clones, with interferon-beta, reportedly predicted response best.

Concerning this clone: The antigen remains unidentified.

The CDR3 has 14 residues. Germline V gene sequence: CDR1 KGHSH, CDR2 LQKENI. Trimming left V 0 bases short and J 5 bases short, with 10 bases between. Lung cancer patients with chemo-refractory metastatic non-small-cell disease were given focal radiation plus CTLA-4 blockade with ipilimumab. Generated by immunoSEQ multiplex PCR, the TCRdb table keeps only in-frame clones and is missing some. The data contain 50,000 to 65,000 clones, 65% to 80% of them seen just once; the ten biggest clones take up less than 3%. The clonotype originates from a human donor with non-small cell lung cancer whose response to radiotherapy plus ipilimumab could not be evaluated. Specimen: peripheral blood, collected from a patient treated with radiotherapy plus ipilimumab. This sequence joins TRBV18 and TRBJ2-5; no definite D call. CDR3 region: CASSPPAVSETQYF. CDR3 coding DNA: TGTGCCAGCTCACCACCGGCAGTCTCGGAGACCCAGTACTTC.